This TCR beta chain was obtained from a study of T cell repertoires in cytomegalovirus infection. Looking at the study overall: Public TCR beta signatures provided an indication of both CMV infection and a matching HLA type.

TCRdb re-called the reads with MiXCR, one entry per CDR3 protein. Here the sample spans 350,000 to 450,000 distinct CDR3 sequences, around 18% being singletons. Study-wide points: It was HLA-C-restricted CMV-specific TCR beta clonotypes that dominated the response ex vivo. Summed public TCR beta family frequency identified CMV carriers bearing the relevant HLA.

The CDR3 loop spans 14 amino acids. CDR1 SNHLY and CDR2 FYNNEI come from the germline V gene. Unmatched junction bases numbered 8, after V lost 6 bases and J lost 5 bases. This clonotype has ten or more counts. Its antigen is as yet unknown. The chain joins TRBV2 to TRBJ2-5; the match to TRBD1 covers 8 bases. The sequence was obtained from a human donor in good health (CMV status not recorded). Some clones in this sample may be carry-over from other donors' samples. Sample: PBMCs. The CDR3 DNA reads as TGTGCCAGCAGCGGGAACAGGGGGTCGGAGACCCAGTACTTC. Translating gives CASSGNRGSETQYF.